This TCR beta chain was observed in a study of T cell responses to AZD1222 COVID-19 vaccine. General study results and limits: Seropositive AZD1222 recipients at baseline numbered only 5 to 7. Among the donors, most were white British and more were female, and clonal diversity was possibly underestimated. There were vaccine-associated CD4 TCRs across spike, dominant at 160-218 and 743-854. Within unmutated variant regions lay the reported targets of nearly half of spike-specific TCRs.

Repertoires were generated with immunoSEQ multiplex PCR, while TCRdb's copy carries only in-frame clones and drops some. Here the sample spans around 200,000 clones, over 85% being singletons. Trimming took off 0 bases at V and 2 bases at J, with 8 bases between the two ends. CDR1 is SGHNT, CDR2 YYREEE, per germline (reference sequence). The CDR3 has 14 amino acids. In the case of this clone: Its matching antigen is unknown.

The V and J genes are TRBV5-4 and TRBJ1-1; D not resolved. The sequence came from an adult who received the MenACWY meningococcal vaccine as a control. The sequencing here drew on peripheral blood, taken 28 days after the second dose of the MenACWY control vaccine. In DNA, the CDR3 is TGTGCCAGCAGCTTGGAGTCCACCAACACTGAAGCTTTCTTT. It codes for CASSLESTNTEAFF.